A selection of T cell receptor beta chains follows, all from one sample in a study of metastatic and nonmetastatic thyroid tumors. TCRdb re-called clones from the PCR reads using MiXCR. The data show tens of thousands of clones, with around 43% seen just once and around 22% held by the top ten. Sequencing was done on a sample of tumor tissue. Every receptor here comes from a male donor with papillary thyroid cancer or a benign thyroid nodule (not recorded which). Some clones in this sample may be carry-over from other donors' samples. CDR3s include the opening cysteine and the closing phenylalanine or tryptophan. D genes are given only for firm matches. Clone size, where shown, is once, few, many, or a class for clones that have expanded.

J gene: TRBJ1-2
V gene: TRBV19
D gene: .
clone size: .
CDR3 DNA: TGTGCCAGTAGTCCGATCTCTGGCAGGGGCCTAGGATTCTATGGCTACACCTTC
CDR3 protein: CASSPISGRGLGFYGYTF

J gene: TRBJ2-1
V gene: TRBV20-1
D gene: .
clone size: few
CDR3 DNA: TGCAGTGCTAGAGACCCAGCCTCTAACAATGAGCAGTTCTTC
CDR3 protein: CSARDPASNNEQFF

J gene: TRBJ2-7
V gene: TRBV11-2
D gene: TRBD1
clone size: .
CDR3 DNA: TGTGCCAGCAGCTCGGACAGGGGGACCTACGAGCAGTACTTC
CDR3 protein: CASSSDRGTYEQYF

J gene: TRBJ2-5
V gene: TRBV2
D gene: .
clone size: .
CDR3 DNA: TGTGCCAGCAGTGAAGACAGGGCTCAAGAGACCCAGTACTTC
CDR3 protein: CASSEDRAQETQYF

J gene: TRBJ2-7
V gene: TRBV30
D gene: .
clone size: .
CDR3 DNA: TGTGCCTGGAGTGAACAGGGCAGACAGTCCTACGAGCAGTACTTC
CDR3 protein: CAWSEQGRQSYEQYF

J gene: TRBJ1-1
V gene: TRBV7-8
D gene: .
clone size: few
CDR3 DNA: TGTGCCAGCACTCTGCGGGGGAACACTGAAGCTTTCTTT
CDR3 protein: CASTLRGNTEAFF

J gene: TRBJ2-7
V gene: TRBV5-1
D gene: TRBD2
clone size: .
CDR3 DNA: TGCGCCAGCAGGGCTAGCGGGACGGGTGAGCAGTACTTC
CDR3 protein: CASRASGTGEQYF

J gene: TRBJ2-7
V gene: TRBV6-2/TRBV6-3
D gene: .
clone size: few
CDR3 DNA: TGTGCCAGCAATTTGCACCTAGACAGCCCCTACGAGCAGTACTTC
CDR3 protein: CASNLHLDSPYEQYF

J gene: TRBJ2-7
V gene: TRBV6-1
D gene: TRBD2
clone size: few
CDR3 DNA: TGTGCCAACAGTCCTGGACTAGCGACGGGCGAGCAGTACTTC
CDR3 protein: CANSPGLATGEQYF

J gene: TRBJ1-2
V gene: TRBV13
D gene: TRBD1
clone size: once
CDR3 DNA: TGTGCCAGCAGCAGGGACAGGGAAGACTATGGCTACACCTTC
CDR3 protein: CASSRDREDYGYTF

J gene: TRBJ2-6
V gene: TRBV6-4
D gene: .
clone size: few
CDR3 DNA: TGTGCCAGCAGTGAGGACAGTTCTGGGGCCAACGTCCTGACTTTC
CDR3 protein: CASSEDSSGANVLTF

J gene: TRBJ1-5
V gene: TRBV12-3/TRBV12-4
D gene: TRBD1
clone size: few
CDR3 DNA: TGTGCCAGCAGCTCGACAGGGGGCCCCTTCTTAGGTCAGCCCCAGCATTTT
CDR3 protein: CASSSTGGPFLGQPQHF

J gene: TRBJ1-2
V gene: TRBV12-3/TRBV12-4
D gene: .
clone size: .
CDR3 DNA: TGTGCCAGCAGTTCACCCGGCGGAGGGTTTGGCTACACCTTC
CDR3 protein: CASSSPGGGFGYTF

J gene: TRBJ2-1
V gene: TRBV4-2
D gene: TRBD2
clone size: .
CDR3 DNA: TGTGCCAGCAGCCAAGATCCCCTAGCGGGAGTGGGGCAGTTCTTC
CDR3 protein: CASSQDPLAGVGQFF

J gene: TRBJ1-5
V gene: TRBV19
D gene: TRBD1
clone size: large
CDR3 DNA: TGTGCCAGTAGAAAGGACAGGGGGTCCCCAAGCAATCAGCCCCAGCATTTT
CDR3 protein: CASRKDRGSPSNQPQHF

J gene: TRBJ2-3
V gene: TRBV25-1
D gene: .
clone size: .
CDR3 DNA: TGTGCCAGCAGTCGTCCCGGGAGCACAGATACGCAGTATTTT
CDR3 protein: CASSRPGSTDTQYF

J gene: TRBJ2-3
V gene: TRBV20-1
D gene: TRBD1
clone size: .
CDR3 DNA: TGCAGTACTCCCCGGACAGGGGTCAAGACAGATACGCAGTATTTT
CDR3 protein: CSTPRTGVKTDTQYF

J gene: TRBJ2-2
V gene: TRBV19
D gene: TRBD2
clone size: .
CDR3 DNA: TGTGCCAGTAGTATATCGACTAGCGGACTACCCAACACCGGGGAGCTGTTTTTT
CDR3 protein: CASSISTSGLPNTGELFF

J gene: TRBJ2-1
V gene: TRBV20-1
D gene: TRBD1
clone size: .
CDR3 DNA: TGCAGTGCTAGACTCCCCGGGACAGGATATTACAATGAGCAGTTCTTC
CDR3 protein: CSARLPGTGYYNEQFF

J gene: TRBJ1-5
V gene: TRBV19
D gene: TRBD1
clone size: .
CDR3 DNA: TGTGCCAGTACCGAGACAGGGGTCAATCAGCCCCAGCATTTT
CDR3 protein: CASTETGVNQPQHF

J gene: TRBJ2-1
V gene: TRBV20-1
D gene: .
clone size: .
CDR3 DNA: TGCAGTGCTAGAGTTACGGGAGCCTTCCACAATGAGCAGTTCTTC
CDR3 protein: CSARVTGAFHNEQFF

J gene: TRBJ2-3
V gene: TRBV5-5
D gene: .
clone size: .
CDR3 DNA: TGTGCCAGCAGCTTGGAGCCGGGGGCTATAGATACGCAGTATTTT
CDR3 protein: CASSLEPGAIDTQYF

J gene: TRBJ2-1
V gene: TRBV19
D gene: TRBD1
clone size: .
CDR3 DNA: TGTGCCAGTAGTATAAAGGGACAGGTACGTTCCAATGAGCAGTTCTTC
CDR3 protein: CASSIKGQVRSNEQFF

J gene: TRBJ2-2
V gene: TRBV11-2
D gene: TRBD1
clone size: .
CDR3 DNA: TGTGCCAGCAGCCCCGGGTCGAGGGGGCTGGGCACCGGGGAGCTGTTTTTT
CDR3 protein: CASSPGSRGLGTGELFF

J gene: TRBJ2-1
V gene: TRBV19
D gene: TRBD2
clone size: few
CDR3 DNA: TGTGCCAGTAGTACGGGTTCGGCTAGCGGGAGTGAGCAGTTCTTC
CDR3 protein: CASSTGSASGSEQFF

J gene: TRBJ2-1
V gene: TRBV30
D gene: TRBD2
clone size: .
CDR3 DNA: TGTGCCTCTAGCGGGAGCTACAATGAGCAGTTCTTC
CDR3 protein: CASSGSYNEQFF

J gene: TRBJ2-1
V gene: TRBV6-1
D gene: .
clone size: .
CDR3 DNA: TGTGCCAGCCACCACTACAACAGGGCCGGCAATGAGCAGTTCTTC
CDR3 protein: CASHHYNRAGNEQFF

J gene: TRBJ1-6
V gene: TRBV15
D gene: .
clone size: few
CDR3 DNA: TGTGCCACCAGCAGAGATGCGGCCGGGAATAATTCACCCCTCCACTTT
CDR3 protein: CATSRDAAGNNSPLHF

J gene: TRBJ2-1
V gene: TRBV20-1
D gene: .
clone size: .
CDR3 DNA: TGCAGTGCTAGAGGTGGGGGAGAAGTTGAGCAGTTCTTC
CDR3 protein: CSARGGGEVEQFF

J gene: TRBJ1-1
V gene: TRBV20-1
D gene: .
clone size: many
CDR3 DNA: TGCAGTGCTCCCCGACAGAACACTGAAGCTTTCTTT
CDR3 protein: CSAPRQNTEAFF

J gene: TRBJ1-2
V gene: TRBV4-1
D gene: TRBD1
clone size: .
CDR3 DNA: TGCGCCAGCGCGGTTTGGACAGGGGGCGATACGAACTATGGCTACACCTTC
CDR3 protein: CASAVWTGGDTNYGYTF

J gene: TRBJ1-5
V gene: TRBV20-1
D gene: .
clone size: .
CDR3 DNA: TGCAGTGCTAGGGGGGGTTTGGGCAATCAGCCCCAGCATTTT
CDR3 protein: CSARGGLGNQPQHF

J gene: TRBJ2-7
V gene: TRBV3-1
D gene: .
clone size: few
CDR3 DNA: TGTGCCAGCAGCCAAGAACCCCGGGGATACGAGCAGTACTTC
CDR3 protein: CASSQEPRGYEQYF

J gene: TRBJ2-1
V gene: TRBV6-1
D gene: .
clone size: .
CDR3 DNA: TGTGCCAGCGGAGCATTCTCCTACAATGAGCAGTTCTTC
CDR3 protein: CASGAFSYNEQFF

J gene: TRBJ2-7
V gene: TRBV28
D gene: TRBD1
clone size: .
CDR3 DNA: TGTGCCAGCAGCCCGGACAGGGGGGGTTCCTACGAGCAGTACTTC
CDR3 protein: CASSPDRGGSYEQYF

J gene: TRBJ1-4
V gene: TRBV5-8
D gene: TRBD1
clone size: .
CDR3 DNA: TGTGCCAGCAGAGAAGGGTCGACAGGGGTGGCAACTAATGAAAAACTGTTTTTT
CDR3 protein: CASREGSTGVATNEKLFF

J gene: TRBJ2-7
V gene: TRBV11-2
D gene: TRBD1
clone size: .
CDR3 DNA: TGTGCCAGCAGCTTGACAGGGACCCTCAACCCCGAGCAGTACTTC
CDR3 protein: CASSLTGTLNPEQYF

J gene: TRBJ1-5
V gene: TRBV20-1
D gene: TRBD1
clone size: .
CDR3 DNA: TGCAGTGCTAAGCTGGGAACAGGGGGCGGGAGCAATCAGCCCCAGCATTTT
CDR3 protein: CSAKLGTGGGSNQPQHF

J gene: TRBJ2-1
V gene: TRBV27
D gene: TRBD2
clone size: .
CDR3 DNA: TGTGCCAGCAGTCGGGGGGGGGCCTACAATGAGCAGTTCTTC
CDR3 protein: CASSRGGAYNEQFF

J gene: TRBJ1-5
V gene: TRBV28
D gene: TRBD1
clone size: few
CDR3 DNA: TGTGCCAGCAGTGACGACAGGGGGCGAAATCAGCCCCAGCATTTT
CDR3 protein: CASSDDRGRNQPQHF

J gene: TRBJ1-1
V gene: TRBV4-1
D gene: .
clone size: .
CDR3 DNA: TGCGCCAGCAGCCAAGAATCAACAGTGGGAACTGAAGCTTTCTTT
CDR3 protein: CASSQESTVGTEAFF

J gene: TRBJ1-2
V gene: TRBV14
D gene: .
clone size: .
CDR3 DNA: TGTGCCAGCAGCCAAGCCGGGGGCAGGAGTGGACCATATGGCTACACCTTC
CDR3 protein: CASSQAGGRSGPYGYTF

J gene: TRBJ1-5
V gene: TRBV4-1
D gene: TRBD1
clone size: once
CDR3 DNA: TGCGCCAGCAGCCAAGGACAGGGAAGCAATCAGCCCCAGCATTTT
CDR3 protein: CASSQGQGSNQPQHF

J gene: TRBJ1-5
V gene: TRBV6-6
D gene: TRBD1
clone size: .
CDR3 DNA: TGTGCCAGCAGTTACGCCAGGGGGCACTATCAGCCCCAGCATTTT
CDR3 protein: CASSYARGHYQPQHF

J gene: TRBJ2-7
V gene: TRBV6-1
D gene: TRBD1
clone size: few
CDR3 DNA: TGTGCCAGCAAGCAGGGACAGGTTTCCTACGAGCAGTACTTC
CDR3 protein: CASKQGQVSYEQYF

J gene: TRBJ2-7
V gene: TRBV6-1
D gene: .
clone size: .
CDR3 DNA: TGTACCAACTCCAGGGGGGGGAGCTCCTACGAGCAGTACTTC
CDR3 protein: CTNSRGGSSYEQYF

J gene: TRBJ2-7
V gene: TRBV11-1
D gene: TRBD1
clone size: .
CDR3 DNA: TGTGCCAGCGGATTCCAACAGGGGGCCTACGAGCAGTACTTC
CDR3 protein: CASGFQQGAYEQYF

J gene: TRBJ2-5
V gene: TRBV15
D gene: .
clone size: many
CDR3 DNA: TGTGCCACCAGCAGGTACGGAGGGGAGACCCAGTACTTC
CDR3 protein: CATSRYGGETQYF

J gene: TRBJ2-7
V gene: TRBV27
D gene: .
clone size: .
CDR3 DNA: TGTGCCAGCAGTCTCTCCGGGATCGGTGACTACGAGCAGTACTTC
CDR3 protein: CASSLSGIGDYEQYF

J gene: TRBJ2-3
V gene: TRBV11-3
D gene: .
clone size: .
CDR3 DNA: TGTGCCAGCAGCCATGGGGGAGATACGCAGTATTTT
CDR3 protein: CASSHGGDTQYF

J gene: TRBJ2-3
V gene: TRBV5-5
D gene: .
clone size: .
CDR3 DNA: TGTGCCAGCAGCTTAGGGGACGGAAGCACAGATACGCAGTATTTT
CDR3 protein: CASSLGDGSTDTQYF

J gene: TRBJ2-7
V gene: TRBV2
D gene: TRBD1
clone size: .
CDR3 DNA: TGTGCCAGCGGGACAGGGGGCTCGAAAGGGCAGTACTTC
CDR3 protein: CASGTGGSKGQYF

J gene: TRBJ2-5
V gene: TRBV28
D gene: .
clone size: .
CDR3 DNA: TGTGCCAGCTTTAGCTGGGGCACCGGAGGGGAGACCCAGTACTTC
CDR3 protein: CASFSWGTGGETQYF

J gene: TRBJ2-3
V gene: TRBV20-1
D gene: TRBD2
clone size: .
CDR3 DNA: TGCAGTGCTAGAGATCGGGCTACTAGCGGGAGGGCCTTTCAGACAGATACGCAGTATTTT
CDR3 protein: CSARDRATSGRAFQTDTQYF

J gene: TRBJ2-1
V gene: TRBV7-9
D gene: .
clone size: .
CDR3 DNA: TGTGCCAGCAGCTTAGAACTCTCGCGTTTTGAGCAGTTCTTC
CDR3 protein: CASSLELSRFEQFF